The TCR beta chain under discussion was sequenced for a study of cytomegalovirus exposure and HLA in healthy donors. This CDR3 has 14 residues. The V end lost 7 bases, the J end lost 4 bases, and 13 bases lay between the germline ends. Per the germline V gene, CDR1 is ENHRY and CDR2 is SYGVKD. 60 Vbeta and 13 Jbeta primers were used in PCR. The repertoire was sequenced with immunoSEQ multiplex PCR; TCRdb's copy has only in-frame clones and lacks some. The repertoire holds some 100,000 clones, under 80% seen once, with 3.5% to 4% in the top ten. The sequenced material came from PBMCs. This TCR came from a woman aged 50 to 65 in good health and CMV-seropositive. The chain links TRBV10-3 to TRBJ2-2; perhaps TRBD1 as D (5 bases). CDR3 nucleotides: TGTGCCATCACGGACACCCCGACCACCGGGGAGCTGTTTTTT. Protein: CAITDTPTTGELFF.